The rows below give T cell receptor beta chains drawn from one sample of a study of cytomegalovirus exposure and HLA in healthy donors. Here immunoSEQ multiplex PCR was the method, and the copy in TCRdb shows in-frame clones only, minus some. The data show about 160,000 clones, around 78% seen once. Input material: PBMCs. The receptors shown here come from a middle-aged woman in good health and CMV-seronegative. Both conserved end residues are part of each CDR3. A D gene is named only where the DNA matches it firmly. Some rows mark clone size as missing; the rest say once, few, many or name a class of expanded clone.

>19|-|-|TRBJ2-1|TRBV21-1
CASSTPSTPWTGGWGEQFF
TGTGCCAGCAGCACCCCGTCGACCCCGTGGACAGGGGGTTGGGGTGAGCAGTTCTTC
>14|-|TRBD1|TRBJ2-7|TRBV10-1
CAITEQGQGSEQYF
TGCGCCATTACCGAGCAGGGACAGGGGAGTGAGCAGTACTTC
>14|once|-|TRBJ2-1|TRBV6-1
CASFAGISYNEQFF
TGTGCCAGCTTTGCGGGAATTTCCTACAATGAGCAGTTCTTC
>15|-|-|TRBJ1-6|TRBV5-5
CASSFEVSNNSPLHF
TGTGCCAGCAGCTTCGAGGTCTCTAATAATTCACCCCTCCACTTT
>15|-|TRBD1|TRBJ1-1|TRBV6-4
CASSVGAGGNTEAFF
TGTGCCAGCAGTGTCGGGGCAGGGGGCAACACTGAAGCTTTCTTT
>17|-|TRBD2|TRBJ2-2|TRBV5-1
CASSNPAGGPGDGELFF
TGCGCCAGCAGCAACCCAGCGGGGGGCCCCGGGGACGGGGAGCTGTTTTTT
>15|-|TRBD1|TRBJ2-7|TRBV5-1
CASSPTGGLQYEQYF
TGCGCCAGCAGCCCGACAGGGGGGCTTCAATACGAGCAGTACTTC
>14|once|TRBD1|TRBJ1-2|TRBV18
CASSPQDREDGYTF
TGTGCCAGCTCACCCCAGGACAGGGAGGATGGCTACACCTTC
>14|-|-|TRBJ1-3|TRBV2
CASSPGWGGNTIYF
TGTGCCAGCAGTCCAGGCTGGGGCGGAAACACCATATATTTT
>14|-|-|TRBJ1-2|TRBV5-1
CASSLEDGGYGYTF
TGCGCCAGCAGCTTGGAGGACGGGGGCTATGGCTACACCTTC
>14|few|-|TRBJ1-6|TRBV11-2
CASSSQVYNSPLHF
TGTGCCAGCAGCTCGCAGGTATATAATTCACCCCTCCACTTT
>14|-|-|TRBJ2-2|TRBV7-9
CSSSLSHPTGELFF
TGTTCCAGCAGCTTAAGCCACCCTACCGGGGAGCTGTTTTTT
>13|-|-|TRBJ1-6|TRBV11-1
CASSASFSSPLHF
TGTGCCAGCAGCGCTTCTTTTAGCTCACCCCTCCACTTT
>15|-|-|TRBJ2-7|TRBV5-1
CASSLDRVYSYEQYF
TGCGCCAGCAGCTTGGACCGGGTGTACTCCTACGAGCAGTACTTC
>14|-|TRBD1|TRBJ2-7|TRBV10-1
CASSTGQGPYEQYF
TGCGCCAGCAGTACAGGACAGGGTCCCTACGAGCAGTACTTC
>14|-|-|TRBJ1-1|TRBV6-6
CASIFREGGTEAFF
TGTGCCAGCATTTTCAGGGAGGGAGGCACTGAAGCTTTCTTT
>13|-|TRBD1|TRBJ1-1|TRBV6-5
CASSKQGWDEAFF
TGTGCCAGCAGTAAACAGGGGTGGGATGAAGCTTTCTTT
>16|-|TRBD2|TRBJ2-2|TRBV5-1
CASSLDGSGSTGELFF
TGCGCCAGCAGCTTGGACGGTAGCGGGAGCACCGGGGAGCTGTTTTTT
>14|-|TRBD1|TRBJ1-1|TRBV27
CASSLTGLNTEAFF
TGTGCCAGCAGCCTGACAGGGTTGAACACTGAAGCTTTCTTT
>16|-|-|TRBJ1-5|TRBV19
CASSINSLYSNQPQHF
TGTGCCAGTAGTATAAACAGCCTGTATAGCAATCAGCCCCAGCATTTT
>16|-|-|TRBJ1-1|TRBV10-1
CASSESTRFMNTEAFF
TGCGCCAGCAGTGAGTCGACTCGGTTCATGAACACTGAAGCTTTCTTT
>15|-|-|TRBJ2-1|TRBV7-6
CASSLGGGPYNEQFF
TGTGCCAGCAGCTTAGGGGGGGGGCCCTACAATGAGCAGTTCTTC
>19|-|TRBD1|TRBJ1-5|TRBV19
CASSIRTTGGRRSNQPQHF
TGTGCCAGTAGTATACGAACGACAGGGGGGAGAAGAAGCAATCAGCCCCAGCATTTT
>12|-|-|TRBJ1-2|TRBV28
CASRTPTGGYTF
TGTGCCAGCAGGACCCCAACGGGGGGCTACACCTTC
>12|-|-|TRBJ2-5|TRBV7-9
CSSSLNQETQYF
TGTTCCAGCAGCCTTAACCAAGAGACCCAGTACTTC
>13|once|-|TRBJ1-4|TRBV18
CASSRASNEKLFF
TGTGCCAGCTCACGGGCGTCTAATGAAAAACTGTTTTTT
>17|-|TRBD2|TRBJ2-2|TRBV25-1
CASSDHSGGSNTGELFF
TGTGCCAGCAGTGACCACTCGGGGGGTTCGAACACCGGGGAGCTGTTTTTT
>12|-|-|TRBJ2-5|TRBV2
CASSRGFETQYF
TGTGCCAGCAGTAGGGGATTCGAGACCCAGTACTTC
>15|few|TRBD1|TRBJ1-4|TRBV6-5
CASSYLGQGHEKLFF
TGTGCCAGCAGTTACCTGGGACAGGGACACGAAAAACTGTTTTTT
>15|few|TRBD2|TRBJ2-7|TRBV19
CASSIPSGGLDEQYF
TGTGCCAGTAGTATACCTAGCGGGGGTCTGGACGAGCAGTACTTC
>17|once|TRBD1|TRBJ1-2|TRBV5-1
CASSPIPTGGGSYGYTF
TGCGCCAGCAGCCCAATCCCCACAGGGGGCGGTAGCTATGGCTACACCTTC
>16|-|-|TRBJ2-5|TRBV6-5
CASSYLTGGSQETQYF
TGTGCCAGCAGTTACCTCACCGGGGGTTCTCAAGAGACCCAGTACTTC
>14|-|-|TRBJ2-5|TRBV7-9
CASSASRVGQTQYF
TGTGCCAGCAGCGCGTCCAGGGTGGGGCAGACCCAGTACTTC
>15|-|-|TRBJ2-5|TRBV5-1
CASSLAGERRETQYF
TGCGCCAGCAGCTTGGCGGGGGAAAGGAGGGAGACCCAGTACTTC
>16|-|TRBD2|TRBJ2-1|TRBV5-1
CASSSGTSGGQNEQFF
TGCGCCAGCAGCTCCGGGACTAGCGGGGGGCAAAATGAGCAGTTCTTC
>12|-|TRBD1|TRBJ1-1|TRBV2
CASSGQGYEAFF
TGTGCCAGCAGCGGACAGGGTTATGAAGCTTTCTTT
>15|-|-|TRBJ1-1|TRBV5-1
CASSLWGGMNTEAFF
TGCGCCAGCAGCCTCTGGGGGGGCATGAACACTGAAGCTTTCTTT
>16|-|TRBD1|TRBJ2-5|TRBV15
CATSRLPGTAAETQYF
TGTGCCACCAGCAGACTCCCCGGGACAGCTGCCGAGACCCAGTACTTC
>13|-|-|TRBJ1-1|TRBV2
CATARIGGTEAFF
TGTGCCACAGCAAGGATAGGGGGAACTGAAGCTTTCTTT
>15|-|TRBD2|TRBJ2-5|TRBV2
CASSAIAGGAETQYF
TGTGCCAGCAGCGCGATAGCGGGGGGGGCGGAGACCCAGTACTTC
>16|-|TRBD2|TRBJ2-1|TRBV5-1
CASSWTSGGAHNEQFF
TGCGCCAGCAGCTGGACTAGCGGGGGGGCCCACAATGAGCAGTTCTTC
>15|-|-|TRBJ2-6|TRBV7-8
CASSYRDSGANVLTF
TGTGCCAGCAGCTACAGAGACTCTGGGGCCAACGTCCTGACTTTC
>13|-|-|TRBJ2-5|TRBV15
CATSRDQGETQYF
TGTGCCACCAGCAGAGATCAGGGGGAGACCCAGTACTTC
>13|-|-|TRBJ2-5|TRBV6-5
CASSYPGSETQYF
TGTGCCAGCAGTTACCCGGGTTCGGAGACCCAGTACTTC
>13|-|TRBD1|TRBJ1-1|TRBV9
CASSTGQDTEAFF
TGTGCCAGCAGCACAGGACAGGACACTGAGGCTTTCTTT
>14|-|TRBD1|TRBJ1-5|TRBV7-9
CASSWGQGNQPQHF
TGTGCCAGCAGCTGGGGACAGGGCAATCAGCCCCAGCATTTT
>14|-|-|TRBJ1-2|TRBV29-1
CSVGGLGRAGSYTF
TGCAGCGTTGGGGGACTAGGAAGGGCCGGAAGCTACACCTTC
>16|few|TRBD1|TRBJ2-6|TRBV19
CASSRQGARGANVLTF
TGTGCCAGTAGTAGACAGGGGGCGCGGGGGGCCAACGTCCTGACTTTC
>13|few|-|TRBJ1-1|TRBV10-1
CASSLTVNTEAFF
TGCGCCAGCAGTCTGACAGTTAACACTGAAGCTTTCTTT
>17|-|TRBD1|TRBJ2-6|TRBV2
CASSSTGALSGANVLTF
TGTGCCAGCAGTTCGACAGGGGCGCTCTCTGGGGCCAACGTCCTGACTTTC
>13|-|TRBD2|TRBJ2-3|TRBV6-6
CASWVAGGNTQYF
TGTGCCAGCTGGGTAGCGGGGGGTAATACGCAGTATTTT
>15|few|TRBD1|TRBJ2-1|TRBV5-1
CASSFRDRGRGEQFF
TGCGCCAGCAGCTTCCGGGACAGGGGTCGGGGAGAGCAGTTCTTC
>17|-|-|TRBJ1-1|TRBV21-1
CASTLRDTTYINTEAFF
TGTGCCAGCACCCTTCGGGACACCACGTATATTAACACTGAAGCTTTCTTT
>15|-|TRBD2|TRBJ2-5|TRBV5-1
CASSLFSSGEGTQYF
TGCGCCAGCAGCTTGTTTTCTAGCGGGGAGGGGACCCAGTACTTC